In its sample, the clone carrying this TCR beta chain was seen once. The antigen is not known. The sample is drawn from a study of T cell responses to AZD1222 COVID-19 vaccine. CDR1 and CDR2 (germline): SGHDT, YYEEEE. The CDR3 is 13 amino acids. The V segment lost 0 bases and the J segment 8 bases; nucleotides outside the gene matches: 3. Findings and caveats of the study: Reportedly, nearly half of unique spike TCRs recognized epitopes outside B.1.351/B.1.1.7 mutations. Donors skewed white British and female; clonal diversity was possibly underestimated.

Assay: immunoSEQ multiplex PCR; the TCRdb copy retains only in-frame clones and omits some. The sample gives about 170,000 clones, 70% to 90% of which show up once; 1.1% is in the top ten. Second doses that came at about 4 or about 12 weeks were put together. The starting material was peripheral blood, obtained 28 days after the second AZD1222 dose. The rearrangement links TRBV5-6 to TRBJ1-2; 8 nucleotides agree with TRBD1. The source of this sequence is an adult who received the AZD1222 COVID-19 vaccine. In nucleotides, the CDR3 is TGTGCCAGCAGCTTGGGGCCAGGGGGCGGCTACACCTTC. As protein: CASSLGPGGGYTF. Filled out from reference TRBV5-6 and TRBJ1-2, the complete variable domain reads DAGVTQSPTHLIKTRGQQVTLRCSPKSGHDTVSWYQQALGQGPQFIFQYYEEEERQRGNFPDRFSGHQFPNYSSELNVNALLLGDSALYLCASSLGPGGGYTFGSGTRLTVV.